These 15 T cell receptor beta chains were all obtained from the same sample, sequenced in a study of tissue T cells after allogeneic stem cell transplantation. Clones were read by immunoSEQ multiplex PCR, and TCRdb kept only the in-frame ones, dropping some. The sample shows approximately 6,000 clones, approximately 70% of them seen only once. This specimen was tissue from the rectum, taken at autopsy. These receptors came from a woman aged 18-49 years with breast cancer.

CDR3 nucleotide sequence: TGCGCCAGCAGCCCTTCGGACAACAATGAGCAGTTCTTC. Encoded protein: CASSPSDNNEQFF. The chain couples TRBV5-1 to TRBJ2-1; possibly TRBD1 for D (5 bases). Germline loops: CDR1 SGHRS, CDR2 YFSETQ. This CDR3 contains 13 residues. V was clipped by 4 bases and J by 5 bases, with 10 bases between them.

This rearrangement joins TRBV20-1 to TRBJ2-4, with D unclear. Trimming took 3 bases from V and 1 from J, leaving 7 bases between them. Germline V gives CDR1 DFQATT, CDR2 SNEGSKA (reference sequence). The CDR3 runs 13 residues. Here the CDR3 DNA reads TGCAGTGCTAGTGGGCGGGCCAAAAACATTCAGTACTTC. Translated, it gives CSASGRAKNIQYF.

The J gene is TRBJ2-1, the V gene TRBV5-4; D is possibly TRBD1 (5 bases). The CDR3 contains 16 residues. CDR1 is SGHNT, CDR2 YYREEE, per germline (reference sequence). V lost 0 bases and J 2 bases, leaving 12 bases between the germline ends. CDR3 nucleotide sequence: TGTGCCAGCAGCTTGGCCACAGGTAGGACCTACAATGAGCAGTTCTTC. Protein product: CASSLATGRTYNEQFF.

The rearrangement joins TRBV25-1 to TRBJ1-2, with D uncertain. Germline CDR1 and CDR2: MGHDK and SYGVNS. There are 13 residues in the CDR3. Trimming cost V 6 bases and J 0 bases, with 8 bases left between them. CDR3 residues: CASSEQTNYGYTF. DNA of the CDR3: TGTGCCAGCAGCGAACAAACTAACTATGGCTACACCTTC.

This clone was observed a single time. The chain has TRBV6-5 and TRBJ2-1; 7 bases line up with TRBD1. This CDR3 is built from 13 residues. Germline V gene lookup returns CDR1 MNHEY and CDR2 SVGAGI. V lost 5 bases to trimming and J lost 7 bases; unmatched junction nucleotides: 5. This CDR3 reads CASSRQGRNEQFF. The CDR3 DNA follows: TGTGCCAGCAGTCGACAGGGTCGAAATGAGCAGTTCTTC.

The table lists this clone with a few counts. The gene calls are TRBV6-5 and TRBJ2-5, with D tentatively TRBD1 or TRBD2 (7 bases each). There are 14 residues in the CDR3. Per the germline V gene, CDR1 is MNHEY and CDR2 is SVGAGI. Trimming shortened V by 6 bases and J by 5 bases, and 16 bases separated the two germline ends. The CDR3 sequence is CASSRGRVAETQYF. Here the CDR3 DNA reads TGTGCCAGCAGCAGGGGGAGGGTTGCGGAGACCCAGTACTTC.

The J gene is TRBJ2-7, the V gene TRBV5-4; 13 nucleotides align to TRBD2. From germline, CDR1 is SGHNT and CDR2 YYREEE (reference sequence). The CDR3 sequence is 15 residues long. The V segment lost 4 bases and the J segment 3 bases; nucleotides outside the gene matches: 4. The CDR3 DNA reads as TGTGCCAGCAGCGCCGGACTAGCGGGAGACTACGAGCAGTACTTC. Protein product: CASSAGLAGDYEQYF.

The sample holds a few counts of this clone. J is TRBJ2-2 and V is TRBV10-2; TRBD2 matches at 12 bases. This CDR3 has 13 amino acids. The germline CDR1 and CDR2 sequences are WSHSY and SAAADI. J gave up 8 bases and V 8 bases, and 3 bases lay outside the gene matches. The CDR3 sequence is CASVGLAGGELFF. In nucleotides, the CDR3 is TGCGCCAGCGTAGGACTAGCGGGAGGGGAGCTGTTTTTT.

This chain joins TRBV30 and TRBJ2-7, with D hard to call. The V gene's germline CDR1 is GTSNPN and CDR2 SVGIG (reference sequence). The V end was cut by 0 bases, the J end by 7 bases, with 7 bases between. This CDR3 has 11 amino acids. Written as DNA, the CDR3 is TGTGCCTGGAGTGTACTCGGGGAGCAGTACTTC. Its translation: CAWSVLGEQYF.

The rearrangement joins TRBV27 to TRBJ1-1; D gene ambiguous. Per the germline V gene, CDR1 is MNHEY and CDR2 is SMNVEV (reference sequence). V was cut by 6 bases and J by 1 base, with 9 bases left in between. The CDR3 is made up of 13 amino acids. CDR3 in amino acids: CASSYRRNTEAFF. CDR3 DNA: TGTGCCAGCAGCTACCGACGGAACACTGAAGCTTTCTTT.

This sequence joins TRBV27 and TRBJ2-3, with D maybe TRBD2 (5 bases). Deletions cut 3 bases from V and 0 bases from J, with 7 bases between. CDR3 length: 14 residues. CDR1 is MNHEY and CDR2 is SMNVEV in the germline V gene (reference sequence). CDR3 region: CASSFRDSTDTQYF. The CDR3 coding sequence is TGTGCCAGCAGTTTCCGGGATAGCACAGATACGCAGTATTTT.

The V call is TRBV27, the J call TRBJ1-2; D perhaps matches TRBD1 (5 bases). Per the germline V gene, CDR1 is MNHEY and CDR2 is SMNVEV (reference sequence). With 6 bases removed from V and 2 bases from J, the gap between germline ends came to 13 bases. The CDR3 loop spans 14 amino acids. The CDR3 DNA follows: TGTGCCAGCAGGCCTCAGGGATCGAACTATGGCTACACCTTC. Amino acids: CASRPQGSNYGYTF.

The chain combines TRBV29-1 with TRBJ2-2; TRBD1 matches 7 bases. V was pared by 6 bases and J by 7 bases, with 14 bases of the junction left unmatched. CDR1 and CDR2 (germline): SQVTM, ANQGSEA. The CDR3 runs 15 residues. The CDR3, as DNA: TGCAGCGTCGCCTGGGACAGACTTTTTAGCGGGGAGCTGTTTTTT. It specifies CSVAWDRLFSGELFF.

This clone ranks as large. The chain employs TRBV6-5 and TRBJ2-3; 9 positions match TRBD2. The CDR3 spans 14 residues. V was pared by 6 bases and J by 11 bases, with 12 bases of the junction left unmatched. Germline V gene sequence: CDR1 MNHEY, CDR2 SVGAGI. The CDR3 loop is CASRLLRLAGMQYF. The DNA for the CDR3 is TGTGCCAGCAGACTCCTCAGGCTAGCGGGGATGCAGTATTTT.

This clone showed up just a few times. J is TRBJ2-3 and V is TRBV12-3 or TRBV12-4; no clear D gene. The V end lost 7 bases, the J end lost 8 bases, and 16 bases lay between the germline ends. The length of the CDR3 is 13 residues. The CDR3: CASTPASKGTQYF. As DNA, the CDR3 is TGTGCCAGCACCCCGGCCAGCAAGGGTACGCAGTATTTT.